This passage covers 22 T cell receptor beta chains from one sample sequenced in a study of OX40 agonist ivuxolimab in advanced cancers. Generated by immunoSEQ multiplex PCR, the TCRdb table keeps only in-frame clones and is missing some. The table lists some 81,000 clones, around 88% of them singletons. The sequencing here drew on CD4+ or CD8+ T cells sorted from blood, taken in a trial of the OX40 agonist ivuxolimab. The receptors come from an adult with an advanced solid tumor such as melanoma, head and neck, liver or kidney cancer.

V usage is TRBV7-2 and J usage is TRBJ2-3; 10 bases agree with TRBD2. The CDR3 covers 16 residues. Per the germline V gene, CDR1 is SGHTA and CDR2 is FQGNSA. Trimming removed 8 bases from V and 1 base from J; junction bases left unmatched: 9. The CDR3 sequence is CASPQTSGSRTDTQYF. In nucleotides, the CDR3 is TGTGCCAGCCCCCAGACTAGCGGGTCACGCACAGATACGCAGTATTTT.

The chain links TRBV19 to TRBJ1-2, with 7 bases fitting TRBD1. Germline V CDR1 and CDR2: LNHDA, SQIVND (reference sequence). The CDR3 totals 13 residues. The ends lost 4 bases at V and 5 bases at J; junction bases unmatched: 4. CDR3 protein: CASSTGQSYGYTF. In DNA, the CDR3 is TGTGCCAGTAGTACGGGACAGAGTTATGGCTACACCTTC.

The V call is TRBV6-5, the J call TRBJ1-2, with a weak D call TRBD1 (5 bases). Per the germline V gene, CDR1 is MNHEY and CDR2 is SVGAGI. V lost 0 bases, J lost 9 bases, and 17 bases lay in between. The CDR3 contains 15 residues. CDR3 nucleotides: TGTGCCAGCAGTTACTCGGGAGGGACTCTTCTCAGCTACACCTTC. It yields the protein CASSYSGGTLLSYTF.

This clone was detected only once. The CDR3 is CASSSRLAGGPSETQYF. The CDR3 nucleotides read TGTGCCAGCAGCTCTCGACTAGCGGGGGGGCCGTCAGAGACCCAGTACTTC. This sequence joins TRBV7-8 and TRBJ2-5; 14 bases match TRBD2. The CDR3 is made up of 17 amino acids. The ends lost 4 bases at V and 4 bases at J; junction bases unmatched: 8. Germline CDR1 is SGHVS and CDR2 is FQNEAQ.

This clone was seen once. The chain has TRBV12-5 and TRBJ2-3; D ambiguous. The CDR3 has 13 residues. Trimming cost V 6 bases and J 2 bases, with 9 bases left between them. Germline CDR1 is LGHNT and CDR2 is FRNRAP. The CDR3 loop is CASGFTYTDTQYF. CDR3 in DNA: TGTGCTAGTGGCTTCACGTACACAGATACGCAGTATTTT.

The chain carries TRBV7-8 and TRBJ2-2, with unresolved D. Germline V gene lookup returns CDR1 SGHVS and CDR2 FQNEAQ. The ends were cut back, 5 bases at V and 2 bases at J, with 18 bases in the middle. The CDR3 runs to 17 residues. The CDR3 region is CASSHYPSDLNTGELFF. DNA for the CDR3: TGTGCCAGCAGCCACTACCCCTCAGACTTAAACACCGGGGAGCTGTTTTTT.

The chain combines TRBV11-2 with TRBJ2-5; weak D call: TRBD2 (5 bases). CDR1 and CDR2 (germline): SGHAT, FQNNGV. The V end lost 1 base, the J end lost 3 bases, and 12 bases lay between the germline ends. CDR3 length: 15 residues. CDR3 sequence reads: CASSLGGPAKETQYF. In nucleotides, the CDR3 is TGTGCCAGCAGCTTAGGCGGGCCGGCGAAAGAGACCCAGTACTTC. The entire variable domain, with the rest obtained from reference TRBV11-2 and TRBJ2-5, is as follows: EAGVAQSPRYKIIEKRQSVAFWCNPISGHATLYWYQQILGQGPKLLIQFQNNGVVDDSQLPKDRFSAERLKGVDSTLKIQPAKLEDSAVYLCASSLGGPAKETQYFGPGTRLLVL.

This sequence joins TRBV29-1 and TRBJ2-5; D perhaps matches TRBD2 (6 bases). From germline, CDR1 is SQVTM and CDR2 ANQGSEA. The CDR3 spans 13 residues. Between the trimmed V and J ends, which lost 6 bases and 1 base, there was a span of 12 bases. As DNA, the CDR3 is TGCAGCGTGGGCGGGACGGTCCAAGAGACCCAGTACTTC. Protein sequence: CSVGGTVQETQYF.

The genes are TRBV10-3 and TRBJ1-1, with 7 bases lining up with TRBD1. V dropped 6 bases and J dropped 4; count of bases not matched to a gene: 8. CDR3 length equals 14 residues. The germline CDR1 and CDR2 sequences are ENHRY and SYGVKD. The CDR3 spells CAIRTGFRGTEAFF. For the CDR3, the DNA is TGTGCCATCAGGACAGGGTTCAGGGGCACTGAAGCTTTCTTT.

The chain joins TRBV2 to TRBJ2-1; a possible D gene is TRBD2 (5 bases). The CDR3 sequence is 12 residues long. V lost 1 base and J 9 bases, leaving 7 bases between the germline ends. In germline, CDR1 is SNHLY, CDR2 FYNNEI. The CDR3 DNA follows: TGTGCCAGCAGTGAAGTACTAGTTGAGCAGTTCTTC. Translating it yields CASSEVLVEQFF.

The chain employs TRBV11-2 and TRBJ1-2; 7 nucleotides line up with TRBD1. The CDR3 consists of 14 residues. CDR1 and CDR2 (germline): SGHAT, FQNNGV. The J segment lost 4 bases and the V segment lost 10 bases, leaving 12 bases of the junction unmatched. The CDR3 loop reads CATQRIGGVYGYTF. The CDR3 region has the DNA TGTGCCACCCAGCGTATAGGGGGCGTCTATGGCTACACCTTC.

The rearrangement uses TRBV21-1 and TRBJ1-3; TRBD1 was called by the table and not checked on the DNA. TRBV21-1 is described as a pseudogene. This CDR3 has 14 residues. In nucleotides, the CDR3 is TGTGCCAGCAGCAAATCCAAATCTGGAAACACCATATATTTT. It codes for CASSKSKSGNTIYF.

The chain joins TRBV19 to TRBJ2-3, with 7 bases matching TRBD2. Germline trimming cut 4 bases from V and 2 bases from J; bases unmatched to any gene: 9. The CDR3 length is 16 residues. CDR1 and CDR2 (germline): LNHDA, SQIVND (reference sequence). For the CDR3, the DNA is TGTGCCAGTAGTAGAGCCTCCGGGAGGACCACAGATACGCAGTATTTT. This encodes CASSRASGRTTDTQYF.

The V and J genes are TRBV19 and TRBJ1-4; 7 bases agree with TRBD1. CDR1 is LNHDA and CDR2 is SQIVND in the germline V gene (reference sequence). The CDR3 extends over 16 amino acids. With V trimmed by 5 bases and J by 5 bases, 11 bases remained unmatched. This chain's CDR3 is CASSLRPQGRNEKLFF. In DNA, the CDR3 is TGTGCCAGTAGTCTCCGACCACAGGGGAGGAATGAAAAACTGTTTTTT.

This clone came up once. This chain uses TRBV7-9 with TRBJ1-4; TRBD1 matches at 7 bases. The V gene end was trimmed by 1 base and the J gene end by 4 bases; junction bases not matched to a gene: 3. CDR3 length: 15 residues. Germline V gives CDR1 SEHNR, CDR2 FQNEAQ (reference sequence). CDR3 protein: CASSLGGQINEKLFF. CDR3 in DNA: TGTGCCAGCAGCTTAGGGGGACAGATTAATGAAAAACTGTTTTTT.

This chain connects TRBV19 to TRBJ1-1; the D gene is possibly TRBD1 (6 bases). This CDR3 contains 15 residues. CDR1 is LNHDA, CDR2 SQIVND, per germline (reference sequence). Between the trimmed V and J ends, which lost 7 bases and 3 bases, there was a span of 18 bases. The CDR3 spells CASNPGGRGHTEAFF. As DNA, the CDR3 is TGTGCCAGTAACCCCGGGGGTCGGGGGCACACTGAAGCTTTCTTT. Full variable domain (missing parts from reference TRBV19 and TRBJ1-1): DGGITQSPKYLFRKEGQNVTLSCEQNLNHDAMYWYRQDPGQGLRLIYYSQIVNDFQKGDIAEGYSVSREKKESFPLTVTSAQKNPTAFYLCASNPGGRGHTEAFFGQGTRLTVV.

CDR3 residues: CASSLVTSGTQETQYF. The CDR3 DNA is TGTGCCAGCAGCTTAGTGACTAGCGGAACCCAAGAGACCCAGTACTTC. The chain couples TRBV5-6 to TRBJ2-5, with 9 positions matching TRBD2. CDR1 and CDR2 from the germline V gene are SGHDT and YYEEEE. This CDR3 comprises 16 residues. Trimming cost V 2 bases and J 1 base; bases outside gene matches: 6.

The chain couples TRBV6-1 to TRBJ2-7; TRBD2 aligns across 8 bases. The CDR3 consists of 13 residues. Looked up from germline, CDR1 is MNHNS and CDR2 is SASEGT. The V and J ends lost 11 bases and 2 bases, in that order; junction bases with no gene match: 8. The CDR3 region is CAVLSGLAYEQYF. DNA of the CDR3: TGTGCCGTACTCTCGGGACTAGCCTACGAGCAGTACTTC.

The chain carries TRBV28 and TRBJ2-5, with a weak D call TRBD2 (7 bases). The CDR3 covers 15 residues. V lost 1 base to trimming and J lost 4 bases, with 13 bases between them. Germline CDR1 is MDHEN and CDR2 is SYDVKM. The CDR3 region has the DNA TGTGCCAGCAGTTTATACCGGGGAGGGGGAGAGACCCAGTACTTC. This gives the protein CASSLYRGGGETQYF.

A few counts support this clone. The rearrangement joins TRBV5-6 to TRBJ1-6; D remains unclear. Germline-derived CDR1 and CDR2 are SGHDT and YYEEEE. This CDR3 is built from 15 residues. The V and J ends lost 4 bases and 8 bases respectively, with 16 bases between them. The CDR3 loop is CASSRRNEVHSPLHF. DNA for the CDR3: TGTGCCAGCAGCCGGCGGAATGAGGTTCATTCACCCCTCCACTTT.

The chain employs TRBV11-2 and TRBJ1-3; D is undetermined. The CDR3 totals 14 residues. Germline CDR1 SGHAT, CDR2 FQNNGV. With 1 base removed from V and 5 bases from J, the gap between germline ends came to 9 bases. The CDR3 spells CASSLAPLRNTIYF. CDR3 DNA sequence: TGTGCCAGCAGCTTAGCACCGCTCAGAAACACCATATATTTT.

The V call is TRBV7-2, the J call TRBJ2-2, with D maybe TRBD2 (6 bases). The germline CDR1 and CDR2 sequences are SGHTA and FQGNSA. Trimming took off 5 bases at V and 7 bases at J, with 14 bases between the two ends. This CDR3 is 14 amino acids long. The CDR3 is CASSPVEGLGELFF. CDR3 bases: TGTGCCAGCAGCCCCGTGGAGGGGCTCGGGGAGCTGTTTTTT. Full variable domain (outside the CDR3, taken from reference TRBV7-2 and TRBJ2-2): GAGVSQSPSNKVTEKGKDVELRCDPISGHTALYWYRQSLGQGLEFLIYFQGNSAPDKSGLPSDRFSAERTGGSVSTLTIQRTQQEDSAVYLCASSPVEGLGELFFGEGSRLTVL.